This T cell receptor beta chain was captured in a study of cytomegalovirus exposure and HLA in healthy donors. Germline loops: CDR1 MNHNS, CDR2 SASEGT. V was shortened by 1 base and J by 2 bases, with 9 bases between the two germline ends. This CDR3 has 14 residues. Study-level results: According to an earlier analysis, most TCR beta V segments yielded productive rearrangements about 87% or about 30% of the time.

A remark on this clone: No antigen is known for it.

PCR primers comprised 60 Vbeta and 13 Jbeta primers. Authors' data handling: An analysis that came later counted some 85 million unique TCR beta chains, 10 million to 11 million shared. Produced via immunoSEQ multiplex PCR; TCRdb's table is partial and in-frame only. Clonal size and the V and J genes are those of that table, whereas D and trimming came from the DNA. The profile shows roughly 190,000 clones, approximately 84% of them singletons. The chain recombines TRBV6-1 with TRBJ2-7, with D perhaps TRBD1 (6 bases). What was sequenced was PBMCs. This receptor was identified in a woman in her 50s in good health and CMV-seropositive. CDR3 DNA sequence: TGTGCCAGCAGTGAAGACAGGGCAACCTACGAGCAGTACTTC. Translation: CASSEDRATYEQYF.